These 20 T cell receptor beta chains were sequenced from one sample in a study of OX40 agonist ivuxolimab in advanced cancers. Sequencing used immunoSEQ multiplex PCR; TCRdb keeps in-frame clones, though not all of them. The sample lists 71,000 or so clones, 93% seen once, with under 8% in the top ten. Specimen: CD4+ or CD8+ T cells sorted from blood, collected in a trial of the OX40 agonist ivuxolimab. The origin of the receptors is an adult with an advanced solid tumor such as melanoma, head and neck, liver or kidney cancer.

The chain carries TRBV5-8 and TRBJ1-2; D is undetermined. Germline V gene data show CDR1 as SGHTS and CDR2 as YDEGEE. V lost 2 bases, J lost 6 bases, and 8 bases lay in between. This CDR3 region has 12 residues. The CDR3 spells CASSFGYNGYTF. For the CDR3, the DNA is TGTGCCAGCAGCTTCGGGTACAATGGCTACACCTTC.

The chain has TRBV5-1 and TRBJ2-1; 12 nucleotides agree with TRBD2. Per germline, CDR1 SGHRS and CDR2 YFSETQ. The CDR3 covers 15 residues. The trim removed 4 bases at V and 4 bases at J, leaving 3 bases unmatched. CDR3 sequence: CASSPLAGGYNEQFF. Written as DNA, the CDR3 is TGCGCCAGCAGCCCACTAGCGGGGGGTTACAATGAGCAGTTCTTC.

The gene calls are TRBV27 and TRBJ2-2; D may be TRBD1 (5 bases). Trimming stripped 3 bases from V and 7 bases from J, with 12 bases between. Germline values: CDR1 MNHEY, CDR2 SMNVEV (reference sequence). This CDR3 contains 14 residues. CDR3 nucleotides: TGTGCCAGCAGTTTTTTGGGGCGCGACGGGGAGCTGTTTTTT. It codes for CASSFLGRDGELFF.

The CDR3 protein is CASSVGGGPEKLFF. CDR3 in DNA: TGTGCCAGCAGCGTAGGGGGCGGTCCTGAAAAACTGTTTTTT. This chain joins TRBV9 and TRBJ1-4, with a possible D match to TRBD1 (5 bases). CDR3 length: 14 amino acids. V was trimmed by 0 bases and J by 7 bases, leaving 10 bases between them. Germline loops: CDR1 SGDLS, CDR2 YYNGEE.

The chain employs TRBV9 and TRBJ2-7; 11 positions agree with TRBD2. The ends lost 1 base at V and 2 bases at J; junction bases unmatched: 2. CDR3 size: 15 residues. Germline CDR1 is SGDLS and CDR2 is YYNGEE. The CDR3 nucleotides are TGTGCCAGCAGCGTAACTAGCGGGGGACCCTACGAGCAGTACTTC. This codes for CASSVTSGGPYEQYF. Filled out from reference TRBV9 and TRBJ2-7, the complete variable domain reads DSGVTQTPKHLITATGQRVTLRCSPRSGDLSVYWYQQSLDQGLQFLIQYYNGEERAKGNILERFSAQQFPDLHSELNLSSLELGDSALYFCASSVTSGGPYEQYFGPGTRLTVT.

This chain joins TRBV28 and TRBJ1-2; 7 bases agree with TRBD1. The CDR3 is 13 residues long. Germline-derived CDR1 and CDR2 are MDHEN and SYDVKM. V dropped 3 bases and J dropped 4; count of bases not matched to a gene: 2. CDR3 protein: CASSFDRAYGYTF. In DNA form, the CDR3 reads TGTGCCAGCAGTTTTGACAGGGCCTATGGCTACACCTTC.

The chain couples TRBV11-3 to TRBJ1-1; D gene ambiguous. CDR1 is SGHNT and CDR2 is YENEEA in the germline V gene. CDR3 size: 13 residues. With 4 bases removed from V and 1 base from J, the gap between germline ends came to 7 bases. CDR3 nucleotide sequence: TGTGCCAGCAGCTCTGAAGAGAACACTGAAGCTTTCTTT. It specifies CASSSEENTEAFF.

This rearrangement joins TRBV27 to TRBJ2-1, with D unresolved. This CDR3 comprises 16 residues. In germline, CDR1 is MNHEY, CDR2 SMNVEV (reference sequence). With 1 base removed from V and 0 bases from J, the gap between germline ends came to 10 bases. In DNA form, the CDR3 reads TGTGCCAGCAGTTTATTCGGCAGGAGCTCCTACAATGAGCAGTTCTTC. Translated: CASSLFGRSSYNEQFF.

The chain recombines TRBV15 with TRBJ1-6; D might be TRBD1 (5 bases). Germline V CDR1 and CDR2: LNHNV, YYDKDF (reference sequence). The CDR3 consists of 14 residues. The V end was cut by 2 bases, the J end by 10 bases, with 12 bases between. CDR3: CATSRTRANSPLHF. The CDR3 region has the DNA TGTGCCACCAGCAGAACCAGGGCTAACTCACCCCTCCACTTT.

This rearrangement joins TRBV25-1 to TRBJ2-1; 7 bases line up with TRBD1. CDR3 length equals 15 residues. Germline V gives CDR1 MGHDK, CDR2 SYGVNS. Trimming took 2 bases from V and 7 from J; bases not matched to a gene: 8. The CDR3 here is CASSEGQGVLNEQFF. The DNA for the CDR3 is TGTGCCAGCAGTGAAGGGCAGGGGGTCCTTAATGAGCAGTTCTTC.

The chain employs TRBV6-5 and TRBJ1-1; possibly TRBD1 for D (6 bases). CDR3 length equals 13 residues. Germline CDR1 and CDR2: MNHEY and SVGAGI. V was trimmed by 2 bases and J by 7 bases, leaving 11 bases between them. CDR3 DNA sequence: TGTGCCAGCAGTTACGGGGGGGCTGGTGAAGCTTTCTTT. Its translation is CASSYGGAGEAFF.

The chain links TRBV7-8 to TRBJ2-7; D remains unclear. The CDR3 is 13 amino acids. Trimming left V 0 bases short and J 4 bases short, with 7 bases between. The germline CDR1 and CDR2 sequences are SGHVS and FQNEAQ. The CDR3 DNA is TGTGCCAGCAGCTTAGCGGGATCGTACGAGCAGTACTTC. It translates to CASSLAGSYEQYF.

The chain joins TRBV27 to TRBJ2-1; D may be TRBD1 or TRBD2 (6 bases each). Germline V lookup: CDR1 MNHEY, CDR2 SMNVEV (reference sequence). V dropped 0 bases and J dropped 10 bases, with 13 bases sitting between them. This CDR3 contains 14 residues. The CDR3 is CASSLSAGAGEQFF. CDR3 coding DNA: TGTGCCAGCAGTTTATCGGCAGGGGCGGGGGAGCAGTTCTTC.

V gene TRBV27 combines with J gene TRBJ2-5, with TRBD2 matching over 7 bases. V was pared by 7 bases and J by 6 bases, with 11 bases of the junction left unmatched. The CDR3 is made up of 14 amino acids. Germline CDR1 is MNHEY and CDR2 is SMNVEV (reference sequence). The CDR3 DNA reads as TGTGCCAGCACCTCACTGGGGGGGGTAAAGACCCAGTACTTC. It translates to CASTSLGGVKTQYF.

Here the CDR3 DNA reads TGCAGGCCGGCCTGGAGAGATAATTCACCCCTCCACTTT. Protein sequence: CRPAWRDNSPLHF. The V gene is TRBV29-1, the J gene TRBJ1-6; D unresolved. Germline V gives CDR1 SQVTM, CDR2 ANQGSEA. The CDR3 spans 13 residues.

The V call is TRBV29-1, the J call TRBJ1-5; a possible D gene is TRBD1 (5 bases). The V gene lost 7 bases and the J gene lost 7 bases, with 20 bases spanning the gap. The germline V gene has CDR1 SQVTM and CDR2 ANQGSEA. The CDR3 runs to 14 residues. In DNA form, the CDR3 reads TGCAGCGGATCGGACACCCTCTCGGGGCAGCCCCAGCATTTT. It translates to CSGSDTLSGQPQHF. Variable domain in full (rest from reference TRBV29-1 and TRBJ1-5): SAVISQKPSRDICQRGTSLTIQCQVDSQVTMMFWYRQQPGQSLTLIATANQGSEATYESGFVIDKFPISRPNLTFSTLTVSNMSPEDSSIYLCSGSDTLSGQPQHFGDGTRLSIL.

The chain couples TRBV2 to TRBJ2-1; 8 nucleotides line up with TRBD2. Germline assignment: CDR1 SNHLY and CDR2 FYNNEI. V gave up 4 bases and J gave up 6 bases; unmatched junction bases: 5. CDR3 length: 14 amino acids. This CDR3 is CASSGFGGANEQFF. In DNA form, the CDR3 reads TGTGCCAGCAGTGGGTTCGGGGGGGCCAATGAGCAGTTCTTC.

This clone has only one observation. The chain joins TRBV29-1 to TRBJ2-7, with 8 bases identical to TRBD1. CDR1 is SQVTM, CDR2 ANQGSEA, per germline. With 0 bases clipped from V and 4 bases from J, the junction kept 5 bases outside the gene matches. CDR3 length: 14 amino acids. CDR3 loop: CSVEDLDRGYEQYF. Written as DNA, the CDR3 is TGCAGCGTTGAAGATCTAGACAGGGGATACGAGCAGTACTTC.

The chain links TRBV30 to TRBJ1-2; D is unclear. The CDR3 extends over 13 amino acids. Trimming shortened V by 4 bases and J by 4 bases, and 13 bases separated the two germline ends. CDR1 is GTSNPN and CDR2 is SVGIG in the germline V gene (reference sequence). The CDR3 DNA reads TGTGCCTGGACGGTCTCTGAAGTCTATGGCTACACCTTC. Translating it yields CAWTVSEVYGYTF. Based on the CDR3 plus reference TRBV30 and TRBJ1-2, the full variable domain is SQTIHQWPATLVQPVGSPLSLECTVEGTSNPNLYWYRQAAGRGLQLLFYSVGIGQISSEVPQNLSASRPQDRQFILSSKKLLLSDSGFYLCAWTVSEVYGYTFGSGTRLTVV.

This sequence joins TRBV9 and TRBJ1-1; D not resolved. V was trimmed by 2 bases and J by 1 base, leaving 9 bases between them. The CDR3 is made up of 14 amino acids. From germline, CDR1 is SGDLS and CDR2 YYNGEE. This chain's CDR3 is CASSVDEPNTEAFF. The DNA of the CDR3 is TGTGCCAGCAGCGTCGACGAGCCGAACACTGAAGCTTTCTTT.